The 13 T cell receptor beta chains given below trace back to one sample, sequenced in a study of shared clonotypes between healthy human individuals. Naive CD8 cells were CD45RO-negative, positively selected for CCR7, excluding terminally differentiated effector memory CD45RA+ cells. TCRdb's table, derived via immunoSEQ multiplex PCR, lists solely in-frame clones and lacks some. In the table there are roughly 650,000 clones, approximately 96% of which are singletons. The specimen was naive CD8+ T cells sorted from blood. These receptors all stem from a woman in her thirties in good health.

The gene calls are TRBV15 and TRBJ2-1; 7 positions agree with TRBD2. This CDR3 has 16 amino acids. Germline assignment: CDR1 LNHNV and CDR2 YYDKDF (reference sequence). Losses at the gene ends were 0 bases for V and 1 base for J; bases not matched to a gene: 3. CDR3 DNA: TGTGCCACCAGCAGAGATAACGGGGGGTCCTACAATGAGCAGTTCTTC. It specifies CATSRDNGGSYNEQFF.

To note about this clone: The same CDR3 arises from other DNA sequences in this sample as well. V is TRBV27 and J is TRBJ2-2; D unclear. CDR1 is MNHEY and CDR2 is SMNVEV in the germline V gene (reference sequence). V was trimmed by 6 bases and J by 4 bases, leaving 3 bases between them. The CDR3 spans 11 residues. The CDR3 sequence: CASSRTGELFF. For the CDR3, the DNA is TGTGCCAGCAGCCGCACCGGGGAGCTGTTTTTT.

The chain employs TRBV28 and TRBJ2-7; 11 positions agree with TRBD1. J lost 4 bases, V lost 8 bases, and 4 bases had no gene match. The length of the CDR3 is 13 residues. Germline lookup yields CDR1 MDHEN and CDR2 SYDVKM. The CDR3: CASLDRGLYEQYF. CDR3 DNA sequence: TGTGCCAGCTTGGACAGGGGGCTTTACGAGCAGTACTTC.

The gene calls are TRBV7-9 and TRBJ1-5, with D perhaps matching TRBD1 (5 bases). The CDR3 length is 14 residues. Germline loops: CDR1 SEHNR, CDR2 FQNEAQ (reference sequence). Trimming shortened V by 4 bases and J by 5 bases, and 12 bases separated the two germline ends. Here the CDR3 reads CASSWGGFDQPQHF. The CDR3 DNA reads TGTGCCAGCAGCTGGGGGGGTTTCGATCAGCCCCAGCATTTT.

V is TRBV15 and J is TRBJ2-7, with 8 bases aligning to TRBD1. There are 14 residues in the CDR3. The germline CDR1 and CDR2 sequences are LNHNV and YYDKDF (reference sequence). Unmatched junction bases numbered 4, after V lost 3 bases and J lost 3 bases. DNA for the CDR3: TGTGCCACCAGCAGCACTACAGGGGGCTACGAGCAGTACTTC. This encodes CATSSTTGGYEQYF.

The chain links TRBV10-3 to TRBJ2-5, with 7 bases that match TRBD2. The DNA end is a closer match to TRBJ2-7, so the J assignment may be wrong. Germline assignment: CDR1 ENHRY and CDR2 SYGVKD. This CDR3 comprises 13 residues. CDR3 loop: CAIRLTSSYEQYF. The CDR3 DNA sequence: TGTGCCATCAGGCTGACTAGCAGCTACGAGCAGTACTTC.

CDR3 DNA: TGTGCCAGCAGCGAGACATTGGGGGACTACGAGCAGTACTTC. This encodes CASSETLGDYEQYF. V gene TRBV9 combines with J gene TRBJ2-7; D might be TRBD1 or TRBD2, each matching 5 bases. This CDR3 is 14 amino acids long. The V gene's germline CDR1 is SGDLS and CDR2 YYNGEE. The germline V and J ends were trimmed by 3 bases and 3 bases, with 13 bases remaining between them.

The CDR3 loop reads CASSPGTRGRGEQFF. The CDR3 nucleotides read TGTGCCAGCTCACCAGGGACTAGGGGAAGAGGTGAGCAGTTCTTC. The V and J genes are TRBV18 and TRBJ2-1, with 8 bases lining up with TRBD2. The J segment lost 9 bases and the V segment lost 2 bases, leaving 9 bases of the junction unmatched. Germline assignment: CDR1 KGHSH and CDR2 LQKENI. The CDR3 has 15 amino acids.

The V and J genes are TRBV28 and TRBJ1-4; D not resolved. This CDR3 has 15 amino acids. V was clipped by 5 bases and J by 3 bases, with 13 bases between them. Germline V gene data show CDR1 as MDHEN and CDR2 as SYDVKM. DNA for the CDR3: TGTGCCAGCAGTACCCCGTTCGTTGCTAATGAAAAACTGTTTTTT. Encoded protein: CASSTPFVANEKLFF.

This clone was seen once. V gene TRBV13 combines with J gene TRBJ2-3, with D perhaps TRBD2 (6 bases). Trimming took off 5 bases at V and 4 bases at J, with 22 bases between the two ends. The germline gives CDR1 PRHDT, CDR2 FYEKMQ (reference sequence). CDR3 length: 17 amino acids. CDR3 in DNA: TGTGCCAGCAGCCAAATCCATGAGGGAGGAACGGCAGATACGCAGTATTTT. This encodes CASSQIHEGGTADTQYF.

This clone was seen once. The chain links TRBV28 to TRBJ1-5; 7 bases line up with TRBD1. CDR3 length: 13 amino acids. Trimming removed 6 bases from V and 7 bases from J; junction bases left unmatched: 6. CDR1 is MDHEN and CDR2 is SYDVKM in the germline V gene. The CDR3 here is CASRTGQGQPQHF. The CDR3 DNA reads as TGTGCCAGCAGGACAGGGCAGGGCCAGCCCCAGCATTTT. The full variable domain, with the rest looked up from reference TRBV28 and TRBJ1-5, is DVKVTQSSRYLVKRTGEKVFLECVQDMDHENMFWYRQDPGLGLRLIYFSYDVKMKEKGDIPEGYSVSREKKERFSLILESASTNQTSMYLCASRTGQGQPQHFGDGTRLSIL.

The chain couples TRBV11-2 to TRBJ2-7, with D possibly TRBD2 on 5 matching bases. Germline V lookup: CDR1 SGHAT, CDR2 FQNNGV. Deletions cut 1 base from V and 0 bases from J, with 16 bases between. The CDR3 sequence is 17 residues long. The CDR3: CASSLVSGGAASYEQYF. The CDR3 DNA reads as TGTGCCAGCAGCTTAGTATCGGGCGGAGCGGCCTCCTACGAGCAGTACTTC.

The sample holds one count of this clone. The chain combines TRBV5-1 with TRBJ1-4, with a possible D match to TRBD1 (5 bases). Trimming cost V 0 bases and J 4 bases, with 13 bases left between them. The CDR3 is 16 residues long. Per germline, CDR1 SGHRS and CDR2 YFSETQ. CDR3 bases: TGCGCCAGCAGCTTGGTCAGGAGGGGAAGTAATGAAAAACTGTTTTTT. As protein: CASSLVRRGSNEKLFF. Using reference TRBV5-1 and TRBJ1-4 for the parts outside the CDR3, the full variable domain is KAGVTQTPRYLIKTRGQQVTLSCSPISGHRSVSWYQQTPGQGLQFLFEYFSETQRNKGNFPGRFSGRQFSNSRSEMNVSTLELGDSALYLCASSLVRRGSNEKLFFGSGTQLSVL.